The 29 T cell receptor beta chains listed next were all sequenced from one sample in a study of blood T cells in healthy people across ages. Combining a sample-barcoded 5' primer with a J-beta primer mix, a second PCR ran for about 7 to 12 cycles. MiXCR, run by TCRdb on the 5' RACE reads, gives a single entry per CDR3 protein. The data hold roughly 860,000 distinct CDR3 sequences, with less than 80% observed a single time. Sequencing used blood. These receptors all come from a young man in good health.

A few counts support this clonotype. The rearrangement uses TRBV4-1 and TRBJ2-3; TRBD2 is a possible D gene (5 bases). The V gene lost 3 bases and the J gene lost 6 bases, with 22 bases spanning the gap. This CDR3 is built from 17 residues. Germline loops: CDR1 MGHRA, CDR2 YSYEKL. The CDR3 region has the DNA TGCGCCAGCAGCCAGGTAGCTCGGGATCCCCACGGCGATACGCAGTATTTT. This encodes CASSQVARDPHGDTQYF.

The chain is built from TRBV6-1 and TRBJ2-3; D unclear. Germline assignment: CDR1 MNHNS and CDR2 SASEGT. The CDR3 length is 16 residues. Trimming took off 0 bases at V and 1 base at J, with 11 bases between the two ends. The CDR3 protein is CASSEALQGGTDTQYF. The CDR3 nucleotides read TGTGCCAGCAGTGAAGCGCTTCAAGGCGGCACAGATACGCAGTATTTT.

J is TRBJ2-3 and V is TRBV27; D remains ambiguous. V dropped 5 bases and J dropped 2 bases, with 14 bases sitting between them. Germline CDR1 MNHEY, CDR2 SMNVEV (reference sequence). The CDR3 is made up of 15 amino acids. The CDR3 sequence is CASSPSIFPTDTQYF. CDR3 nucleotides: TGTGCCAGCAGTCCTTCGATCTTCCCCACAGATACGCAGTATTTT.

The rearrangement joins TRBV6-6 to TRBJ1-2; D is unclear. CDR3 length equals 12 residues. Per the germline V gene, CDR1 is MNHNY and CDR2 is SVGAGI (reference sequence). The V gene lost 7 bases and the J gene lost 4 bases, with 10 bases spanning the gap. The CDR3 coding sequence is TGTGCCAGCACCCTCGGACCCTATGGCTACACCTTC. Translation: CASTLGPYGYTF.

CDR3 nucleotides: TGTGCCAGCAGCTTAGGGACAGGGGAAGCTTTCTTT. Protein sequence: CASSLGTGEAFF. This sequence joins TRBV11-3 and TRBJ1-1; the match to TRBD1 covers 8 bases. Germline trimming cut 1 base from V and 8 bases from J; bases unmatched to any gene: 0. The CDR3 runs 12 residues. The germline V gene encodes CDR1 SGHNT and CDR2 YENEEA.

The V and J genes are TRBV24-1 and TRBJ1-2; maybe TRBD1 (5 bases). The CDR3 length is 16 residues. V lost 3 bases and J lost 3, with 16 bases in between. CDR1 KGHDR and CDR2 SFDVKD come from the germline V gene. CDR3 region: CATSDPYQGGDYGYTF. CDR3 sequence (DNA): TGTGCCACCAGTGATCCCTACCAGGGCGGTGACTATGGCTACACCTTC.

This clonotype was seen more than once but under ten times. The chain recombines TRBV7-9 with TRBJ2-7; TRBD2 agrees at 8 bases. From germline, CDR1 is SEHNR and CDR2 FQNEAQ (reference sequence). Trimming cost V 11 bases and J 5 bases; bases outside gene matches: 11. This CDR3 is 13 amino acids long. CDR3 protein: CAVKTGGTNEQYF. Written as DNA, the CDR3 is TGTGCCGTCAAGACGGGGGGGACGAACGAGCAGTACTTC.

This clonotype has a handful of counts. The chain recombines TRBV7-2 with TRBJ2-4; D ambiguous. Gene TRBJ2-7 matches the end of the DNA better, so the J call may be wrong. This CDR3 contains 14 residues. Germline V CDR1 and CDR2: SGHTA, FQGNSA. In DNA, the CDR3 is TGTGCCAGCAGCTTGGGCTCCCAATCAGGCGAGCAGTACTTC. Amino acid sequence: CASSLGSQSGEQYF.

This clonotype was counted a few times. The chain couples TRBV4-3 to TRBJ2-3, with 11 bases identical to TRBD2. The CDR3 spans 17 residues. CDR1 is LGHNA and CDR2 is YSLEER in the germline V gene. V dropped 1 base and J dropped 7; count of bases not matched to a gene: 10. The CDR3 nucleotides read TGCGCCAGCAGCCAAGCTCCTAGCGGGGGGACCCCGAATACGCAGTATTTT. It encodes CASSQAPSGGTPNTQYF.

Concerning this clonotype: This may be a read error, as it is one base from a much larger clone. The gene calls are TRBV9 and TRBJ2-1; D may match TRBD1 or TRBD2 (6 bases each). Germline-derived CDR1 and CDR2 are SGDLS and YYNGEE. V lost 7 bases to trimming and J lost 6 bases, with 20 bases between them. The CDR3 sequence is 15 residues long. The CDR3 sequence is CASGAGGRGFNEQFF. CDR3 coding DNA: TGTGCCAGCGGCGCCGGGGGCAGGGGTTTCAATGAGCAGTTCTTC. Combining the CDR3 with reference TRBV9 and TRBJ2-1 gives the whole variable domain DSGVTQTPKHLITATGQRVTLRCSPRSGDLSVYWYQQSLDQGLQFLIQYYNGEERAKGNILERFSAQQFPDLHSELNLSSLELGDSALYFCASGAGGRGFNEQFFGPGTRLTVL.

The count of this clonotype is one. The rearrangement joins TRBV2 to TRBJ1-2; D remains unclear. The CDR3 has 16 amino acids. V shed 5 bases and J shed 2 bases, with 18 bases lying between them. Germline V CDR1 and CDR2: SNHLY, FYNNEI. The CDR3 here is CASSPGVREGNYGYTF. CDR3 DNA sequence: TGTGCCAGCAGTCCCGGGGTCCGGGAAGGGAACTATGGCTACACCTTC.

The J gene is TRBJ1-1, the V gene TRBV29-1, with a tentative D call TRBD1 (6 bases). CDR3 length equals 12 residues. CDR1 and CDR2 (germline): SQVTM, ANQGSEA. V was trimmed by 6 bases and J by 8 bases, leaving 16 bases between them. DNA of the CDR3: TGCAGCGTCGACCGAGTAGGGACAGAAGCTTTCTTT. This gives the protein CSVDRVGTEAFF.

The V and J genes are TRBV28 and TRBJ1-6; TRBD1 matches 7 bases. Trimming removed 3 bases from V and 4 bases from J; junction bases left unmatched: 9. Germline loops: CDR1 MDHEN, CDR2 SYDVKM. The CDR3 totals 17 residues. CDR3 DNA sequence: TGTGCCAGCAGTTTCCCGACAGGGATGGGTTATAATTCACCCCTCCACTTT. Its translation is CASSFPTGMGYNSPLHF.

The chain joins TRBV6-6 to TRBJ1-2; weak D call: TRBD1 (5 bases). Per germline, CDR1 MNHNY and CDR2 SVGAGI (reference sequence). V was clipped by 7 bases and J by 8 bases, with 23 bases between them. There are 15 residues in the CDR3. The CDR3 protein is CASIRAALGDGGYTF. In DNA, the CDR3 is TGTGCCAGCATTCGGGCAGCGTTGGGGGACGGAGGCTACACCTTC.

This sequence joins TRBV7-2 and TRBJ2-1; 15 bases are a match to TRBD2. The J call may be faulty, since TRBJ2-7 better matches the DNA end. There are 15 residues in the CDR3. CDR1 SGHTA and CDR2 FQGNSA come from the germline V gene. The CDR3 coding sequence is TGTGCCAGCAGCTGGACTAGCGGGGGGGATTACGAGCAGTACTTC. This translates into CASSWTSGGDYEQYF.

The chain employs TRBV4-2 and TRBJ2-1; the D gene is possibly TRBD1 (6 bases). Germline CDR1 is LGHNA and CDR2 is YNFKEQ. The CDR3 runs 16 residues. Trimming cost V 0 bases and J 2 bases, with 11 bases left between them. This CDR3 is CASSQEGQSTYNEQFF. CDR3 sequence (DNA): TGTGCCAGCAGCCAAGAAGGACAGTCGACCTACAATGAGCAGTTCTTC.

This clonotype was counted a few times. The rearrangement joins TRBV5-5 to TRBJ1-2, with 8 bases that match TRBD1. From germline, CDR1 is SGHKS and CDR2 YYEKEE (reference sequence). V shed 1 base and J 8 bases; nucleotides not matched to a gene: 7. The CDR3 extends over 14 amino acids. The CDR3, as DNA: TGTGCCAGCAGCTTGAACAGGGGGATACGGGGCTACACCTTC. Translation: CASSLNRGIRGYTF.

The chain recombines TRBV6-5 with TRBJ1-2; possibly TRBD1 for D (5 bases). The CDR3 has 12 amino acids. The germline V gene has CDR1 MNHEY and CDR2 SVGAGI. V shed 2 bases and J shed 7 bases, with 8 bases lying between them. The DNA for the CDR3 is TGTGCCAGCAGTTACAACAGGATTGGCTACACCTTC. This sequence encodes CASSYNRIGYTF.

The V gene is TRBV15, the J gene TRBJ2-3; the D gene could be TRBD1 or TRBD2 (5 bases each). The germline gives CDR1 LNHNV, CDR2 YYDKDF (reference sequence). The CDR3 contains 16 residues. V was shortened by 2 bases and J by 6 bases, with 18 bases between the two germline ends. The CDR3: CATSRMGRPKVDTQYF. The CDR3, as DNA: TGTGCCACCAGCAGAATGGGACGCCCAAAGGTGGATACGCAGTATTTT.

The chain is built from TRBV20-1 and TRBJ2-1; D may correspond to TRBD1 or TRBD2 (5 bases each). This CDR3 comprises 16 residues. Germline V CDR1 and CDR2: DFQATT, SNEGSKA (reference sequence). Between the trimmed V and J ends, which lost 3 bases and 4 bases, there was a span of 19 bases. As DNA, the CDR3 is TGCAGTGCTAGCCCCATCAAGGGGAGCCGTTACAATGAGCAGTTCTTC. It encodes CSASPIKGSRYNEQFF.

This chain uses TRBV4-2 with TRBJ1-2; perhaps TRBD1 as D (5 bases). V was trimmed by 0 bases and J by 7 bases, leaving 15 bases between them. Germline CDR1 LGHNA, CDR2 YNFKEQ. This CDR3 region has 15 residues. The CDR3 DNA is TGTGCCAGCAGCCAAGAGAGTCGGGGCGGTGTTGGCTACACCTTC. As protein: CASSQESRGGVGYTF.

The CDR3 region has the DNA TGTGCCAGCAGCGTAGCGACAGCGGGGGGGGAGACCCAGTACTTC. This gives the protein CASSVATAGGETQYF. The rearrangement joins TRBV9 to TRBJ2-5, with 10 bases that match TRBD2. The V and J ends lost 0 bases and 5 bases, in that order; junction bases with no gene match: 4. CDR1 and CDR2 (germline): SGDLS, YYNGEE. The CDR3 extends over 15 amino acids.

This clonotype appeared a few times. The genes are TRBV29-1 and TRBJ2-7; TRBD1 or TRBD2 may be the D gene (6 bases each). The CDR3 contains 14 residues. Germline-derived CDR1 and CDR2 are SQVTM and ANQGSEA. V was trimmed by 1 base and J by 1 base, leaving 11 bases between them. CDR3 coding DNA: TGCAGCGTTGAAGGAGGAGGGGGATCCTACGAGCAGTACTTC. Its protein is CSVEGGGGSYEQYF.

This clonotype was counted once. The CDR3 region is CASSQVGGSGNEKLFF. The CDR3 DNA follows: TGTGCCAGCAGCCAAGTAGGGGGCTCGGGTAATGAAAAACTGTTTTTT. The V gene is TRBV9, the J gene TRBJ1-4; 7 nucleotides line up with TRBD1. With V trimmed by 4 bases and J by 4 bases, 10 bases remained unmatched. There are 16 residues in the CDR3. Germline CDR1 SGDLS, CDR2 YYNGEE.

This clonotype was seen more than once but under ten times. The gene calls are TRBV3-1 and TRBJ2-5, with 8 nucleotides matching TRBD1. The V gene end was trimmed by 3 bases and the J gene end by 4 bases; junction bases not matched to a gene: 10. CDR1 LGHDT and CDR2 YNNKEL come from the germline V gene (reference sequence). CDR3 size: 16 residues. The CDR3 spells CASSQGSGTGGETQYF. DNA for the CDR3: TGTGCCAGCAGCCAGGGATCAGGGACAGGAGGAGAGACCCAGTACTTC.

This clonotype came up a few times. CDR3 loop: CSPRRAEADTQYF. As DNA, the CDR3 is TGCAGCCCACGGAGGGCAGAGGCAGATACGCAGTATTTT. The V call is TRBV29-1, the J call TRBJ2-3; the D gene is possibly TRBD2 (6 bases). Germline CDR1 SQVTM, CDR2 ANQGSEA. The V end lost 8 bases, the J end lost 4 bases, and 16 bases lay between the germline ends. The CDR3 spans 13 residues.

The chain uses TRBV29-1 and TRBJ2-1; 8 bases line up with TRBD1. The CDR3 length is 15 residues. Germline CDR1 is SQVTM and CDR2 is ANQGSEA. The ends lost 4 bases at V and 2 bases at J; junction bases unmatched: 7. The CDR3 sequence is CSVAGGLQTYNEQFF. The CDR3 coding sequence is TGCAGCGTTGCAGGGGGCCTCCAAACCTACAATGAGCAGTTCTTC.

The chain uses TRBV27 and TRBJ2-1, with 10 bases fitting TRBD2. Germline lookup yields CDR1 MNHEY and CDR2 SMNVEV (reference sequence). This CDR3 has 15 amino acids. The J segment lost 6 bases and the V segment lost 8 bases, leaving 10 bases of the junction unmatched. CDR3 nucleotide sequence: TGTGCCAGCGGAGGACTAGCGGAATGGGGCAATGAGCAGTTCTTC. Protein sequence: CASGGLAEWGNEQFF.

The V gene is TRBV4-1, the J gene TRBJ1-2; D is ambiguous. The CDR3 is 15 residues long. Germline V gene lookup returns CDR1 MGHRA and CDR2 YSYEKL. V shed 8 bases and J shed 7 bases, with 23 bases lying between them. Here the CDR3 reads CASRAFGGIGCGYTF. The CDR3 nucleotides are TGCGCCAGCCGAGCCTTTGGAGGGATCGGCTGTGGCTACACCTTC.